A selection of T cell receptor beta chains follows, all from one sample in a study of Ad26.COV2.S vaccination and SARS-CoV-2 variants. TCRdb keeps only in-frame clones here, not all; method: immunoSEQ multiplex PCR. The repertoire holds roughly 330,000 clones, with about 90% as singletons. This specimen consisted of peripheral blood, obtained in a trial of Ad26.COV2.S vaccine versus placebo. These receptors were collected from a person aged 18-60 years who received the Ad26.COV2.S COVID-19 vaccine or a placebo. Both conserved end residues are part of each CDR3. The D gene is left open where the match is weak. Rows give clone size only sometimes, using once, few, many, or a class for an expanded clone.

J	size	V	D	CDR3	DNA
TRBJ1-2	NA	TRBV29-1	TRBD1	CSGSRDSDYGYTF	TGCAGCGGCTCCAGGGACAGCGACTATGGCTACACCTTC
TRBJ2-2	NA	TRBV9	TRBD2	CASSPFGLAGVPAGELFF	TGTGCCAGCAGCCCATTTGGGCTAGCGGGAGTTCCGGCCGGGGAGCTGTTTTTT
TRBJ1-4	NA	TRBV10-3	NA	CAISEIGSSGKLFF	TGTGCCATCAGTGAAATAGGATCCTCCGGGAAACTGTTTTTT
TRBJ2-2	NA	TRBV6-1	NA	CASSEIDRDTGELFF	TGTGCCAGCAGTGAGATTGACCGGGACACCGGGGAGCTGTTTTTT
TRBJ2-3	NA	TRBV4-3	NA	CASSQDSWTDTQYF	TGCGCCAGCAGCCAAGATTCATGGACAGATACGCAGTATTTT
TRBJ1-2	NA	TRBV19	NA	CAIPTGGGAQGYTF	TGTGCCATTCCGACCGGCGGGGGCGCGCAGGGCTACACCTTC
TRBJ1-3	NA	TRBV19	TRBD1	CASSHTGGSGNTIYF	TGTGCCAGTAGTCATACAGGGGGCAGTGGAAACACCATATATTTT
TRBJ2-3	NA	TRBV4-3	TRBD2	CASSQVLNSGADTQYF	TGCGCCAGCAGCCAAGTATTAAATAGCGGGGCAGATACGCAGTATTTT
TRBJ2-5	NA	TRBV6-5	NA	CASSYSVGGETQYF	TGTGCCAGCAGTTACTCGGTGGGAGGAGAGACCCAGTACTTC
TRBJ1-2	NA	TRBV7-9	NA	CASSDTYRDGYTF	TGTGCCAGCAGCGACACCTACAGGGACGGCTACACCTTC
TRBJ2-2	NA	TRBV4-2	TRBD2	CASSQDLGRVFNTGELFF	TGTGCCAGCAGCCAAGATCTCGGGAGGGTGTTCAACACCGGGGAGCTGTTTTTT
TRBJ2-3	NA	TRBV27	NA	CASSPLRYSAASTDTQYF	TGTGCCAGCAGCCCCCTCCGGTATTCAGCGGCAAGCACAGATACGCAGTATTTT
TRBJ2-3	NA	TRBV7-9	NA	CASSFYGPTDTQYF	TGTGCCAGCAGCTTTTATGGGCCTACAGATACGCAGTATTTT
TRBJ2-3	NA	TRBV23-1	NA	CASSPGRQRTDTQYF	TGCGCCAGCAGTCCGGGGCGTCAGAGGACAGATACGCAGTATTTT
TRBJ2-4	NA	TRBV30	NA	CAWSPGNIQYF	TGTGCCTGGAGTCCAGGAAACATTCAGTACTTC
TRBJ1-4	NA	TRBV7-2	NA	CASSLGLATNEKLFF	TGTGCCAGCAGCTTAGGTTTGGCAACTAATGAAAAACTGTTTTTT
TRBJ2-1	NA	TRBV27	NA	CASSLVLATQYNEQFF	TGTGCCAGCAGCCTCGTTCTAGCGACTCAATACAATGAGCAGTTCTTC
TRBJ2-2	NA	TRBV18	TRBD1	CASSPVQGLINTGELFF	TGTGCCAGCTCACCAGTACAGGGGTTGATTAACACCGGGGAGCTGTTTTTT
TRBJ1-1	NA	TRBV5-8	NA	CASSPGPMNTEAFF	TGTGCCAGCAGTCCGGGACCCATGAACACTGAAGCTTTCTTT
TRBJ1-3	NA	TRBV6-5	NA	CASSIGPSSGNTIYF	TGTGCCAGCAGTATCGGGCCCAGCTCTGGAAACACCATATATTTT
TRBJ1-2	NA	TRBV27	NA	CASSARSLGWGYGYTF	TGTGCCAGCAGCGCACGATCCCTGGGGTGGGGCTATGGCTACACCTTC
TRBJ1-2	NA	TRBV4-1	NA	CASSWAANYGYTF	TGCGCCAGCAGCTGGGCCGCCAACTATGGCTACACCTTC
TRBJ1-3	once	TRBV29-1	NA	CSVFTDLSGNTIYF	TGCAGCGTGTTCACAGACCTCTCTGGAAACACCATATATTTT
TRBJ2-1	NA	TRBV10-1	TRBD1	CASRGQVGKFF	TGCGCCAGCAGGGGACAGGTGGGTAAGTTCTTC
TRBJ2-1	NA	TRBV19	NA	CASSKASTGPHEQFF	TGTGCCAGTAGTAAGGCTAGCACAGGGCCCCATGAGCAGTTCTTC
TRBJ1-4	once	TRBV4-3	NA	CASSQDRQPLGEKLFF	TGCGCCAGCAGCCAGGACAGACAGCCACTAGGAGAAAAACTGTTTTTT
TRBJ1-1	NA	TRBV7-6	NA	CASSLVSEAKNTEAFF	TGTGCCAGCAGCTTAGTGTCTGAGGCCAAGAACACTGAAGCTTTCTTT
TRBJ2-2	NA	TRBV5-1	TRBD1	CASSTGPGQGKPGELFF	TGCGCCAGCAGCACAGGACCGGGACAGGGGAAGCCCGGGGAGCTGTTTTTT
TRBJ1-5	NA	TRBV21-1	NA	CAGSSNQPQHF	TGTGCCGGCAGTAGCAATCAGCCCCAGCATTTT
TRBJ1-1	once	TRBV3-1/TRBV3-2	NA	CASSSWIQGNTEAFF	TGTGCCAGCAGCTCGTGGATACAGGGGAACACTGAAGCTTTCTTT
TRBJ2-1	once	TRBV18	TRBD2	CASSPTGTSGINEQFF	TGTGCCAGCTCACCTACCGGGACTAGCGGGATCAATGAGCAGTTCTTC
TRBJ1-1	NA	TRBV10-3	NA	CAISQGNTEAFF	TGTGCCATCAGCCAGGGAAACACTGAAGCTTTCTTT
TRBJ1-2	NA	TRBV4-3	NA	CASSQAAITVNYGYTF	TGCGCCAGCAGCCAAGCCGCCATAACCGTGAACTATGGCTACACCTTC
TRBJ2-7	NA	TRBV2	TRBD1	CASRLTGGSYEQYF	TGTGCCAGCAGGCTGACAGGGGGCTCCTACGAGCAGTACTTC
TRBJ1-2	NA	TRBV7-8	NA	CASSLGGGRGYGYTF	TGTGCCAGCAGCTTAGGTGGGGGAAGGGGCTATGGCTACACCTTC
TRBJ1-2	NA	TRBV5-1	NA	CASSLDRGSEGYTF	TGCGCCAGCAGCTTGGATAGGGGTTCAGAAGGCTACACCTTC
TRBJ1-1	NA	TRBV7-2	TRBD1	CASTLDRDRATEAFF	TGTGCCAGCACCTTAGACCGGGACAGGGCTACGGAAGCTTTCTTT
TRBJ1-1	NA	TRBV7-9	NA	CASSLGRAPEAFF	TGTGCCAGCAGCTTAGGTAGGGCTCCTGAAGCTTTCTTT
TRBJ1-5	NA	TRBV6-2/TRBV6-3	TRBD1	CASSGQGDQPQHF	TGTGCCAGCAGCGGACAGGGAGATCAGCCCCAGCATTTT
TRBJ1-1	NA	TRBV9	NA	CASSPLSRTNTEAFF	TGTGCCAGCAGCCCTCTGTCCCGGACGAACACTGAAGCTTTCTTT
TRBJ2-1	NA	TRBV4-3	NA	CASSQADRSYNEQFF	TGCGCCAGCAGCCAAGCAGACAGGAGCTACAATGAGCAGTTCTTC
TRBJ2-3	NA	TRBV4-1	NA	CASSQEGLRSLANTQYF	TGCGCCAGCAGCCAAGAAGGCCTCCGGTCACTAGCAAATACGCAGTATTTT